This passage covers 10 T cell receptor beta chains from one sample sequenced in a study of cytomegalovirus exposure and HLA in healthy donors. Method: immunoSEQ multiplex PCR; TCRdb's copy keeps in-frame clones and lacks some. The profile shows 230,000 or so clones, about 91% of them singletons. The sequenced sample was PBMCs. These receptors originate from a woman between 18 and 29 years old in good health and CMV-seronegative.

The CDR3 nucleotides are TGTGCCAGCAGTGAGGGGGGTATGAACACTGAAGCTTTCTTT. It codes for CASSEGGMNTEAFF. The gene calls are TRBV6-1 and TRBJ1-1, with D maybe TRBD1 (5 bases). This CDR3 region has 14 residues. V was shortened by 3 bases and J by 0 bases, with 8 bases between the two germline ends. Germline V lookup: CDR1 MNHNS, CDR2 SASEGT.

This clone appeared once. V and J are TRBV19 and TRBJ1-1; tentatively, D is TRBD1 (5 bases). Trimming pared 3 bases from V and 4 bases from J, leaving 12 bases between. Germline CDR1 is LNHDA and CDR2 is SQIVND (reference sequence). This CDR3 is 14 amino acids long. The CDR3 DNA follows: TGTGCCAGTAGTATTAAACGGGGGATCACTGAAGCTTTCTTT. Protein product: CASSIKRGITEAFF.

The V and J genes are TRBV6-1 and TRBJ2-1; 7 bases align to TRBD1. J lost 6 bases, V lost 6 bases, and 11 bases had no gene match. The CDR3 length is 15 residues. Germline values: CDR1 MNHNS, CDR2 SASEGT. CDR3: CASRTSHGTANEQFF. In nucleotides, the CDR3 is TGTGCCAGCAGGACGTCCCACGGGACAGCCAATGAGCAGTTCTTC.

The chain is built from TRBV28 and TRBJ1-1; 7 bases map to TRBD1. From germline, CDR1 is MDHEN and CDR2 SYDVKM. The CDR3 totals 18 residues. The V gene end was trimmed by 6 bases and the J gene end by 0 bases; junction bases not matched to a gene: 16. The CDR3: CASRPHTSRDSLNTEAFF. CDR3 bases: TGTGCCAGCAGGCCCCATACTTCCCGGGACAGCCTGAACACTGAAGCTTTCTTT.

The chain links TRBV13 to TRBJ2-1; 11 nucleotides align to TRBD2. J lost 9 bases, V lost 3 bases, and 7 bases had no gene match. This CDR3 comprises 15 residues. Per the germline V gene, CDR1 is PRHDT and CDR2 is FYEKMQ (reference sequence). The CDR3 DNA follows: TGTGCCAGCAGCTTTCTAGCGGGAGGATTTAGTGAGCAGTTCTTC. Amino acid sequence: CASSFLAGGFSEQFF.

The V gene is TRBV5-1, the J gene TRBJ2-7; maybe TRBD2 (5 bases). Germline-derived CDR1 and CDR2 are SGHRS and YFSETQ. CDR3 length equals 13 residues. V lost 2 bases and J 4 bases, leaving 10 bases between the germline ends. CDR3 coding DNA: TGCGCCAGCAGCTTTAGCGCCGCGTACGAGCAGTACTTC. This gives the protein CASSFSAAYEQYF.

The chain joins TRBV9 to TRBJ2-3; no firm D call. Germline V gene lookup returns CDR1 SGDLS and CDR2 YYNGEE. V was pared by 0 bases and J by 1 base, with 12 bases between. The CDR3 length is 16 residues. The CDR3 loop is CASSVGVRHRTDTQYF. CDR3 DNA sequence: TGTGCCAGCAGCGTAGGCGTTAGACACCGCACAGATACGCAGTATTTT.

This CDR3 is CASSEFGQNPSYGYTF. Here the CDR3 DNA reads TGTGCCAGCAGTGAATTTGGGCAGAACCCGTCCTATGGCTACACCTTC. The chain combines TRBV6-1 with TRBJ1-2; D ambiguous. The CDR3 runs 16 residues. CDR1 and CDR2 from the germline V gene are MNHNS and SASEGT. V lost 2 bases, J lost 4 bases, and 17 bases lay in between.

The table lists this clone with a few counts. V gene TRBV7-9 combines with J gene TRBJ2-7; TRBD2 is a possible D gene (6 bases). Germline CDR1 SEHNR, CDR2 FQNEAQ (reference sequence). The V end lost 6 bases, the J end lost 9 bases, and 21 bases lay between the germline ends. This CDR3 is built from 14 residues. CDR3 nucleotide sequence: TGTGCCAGCAGTCGGCCGGGGGTCGTGGGGGGGCAGTACTTC. Its protein is CASSRPGVVGGQYF.

V gene TRBV29-1 combines with J gene TRBJ2-7; a possible D gene is TRBD1 (5 bases). V was shortened by 2 bases and J by 2 bases, with 10 bases between the two germline ends. The CDR3 consists of 13 residues. Germline V gives CDR1 SQVTM, CDR2 ANQGSEA. Here the CDR3 DNA reads TGCAGCGTTGAATCGACAGCCACCTACGAGCAGTACTTC. As protein: CSVESTATYEQYF.